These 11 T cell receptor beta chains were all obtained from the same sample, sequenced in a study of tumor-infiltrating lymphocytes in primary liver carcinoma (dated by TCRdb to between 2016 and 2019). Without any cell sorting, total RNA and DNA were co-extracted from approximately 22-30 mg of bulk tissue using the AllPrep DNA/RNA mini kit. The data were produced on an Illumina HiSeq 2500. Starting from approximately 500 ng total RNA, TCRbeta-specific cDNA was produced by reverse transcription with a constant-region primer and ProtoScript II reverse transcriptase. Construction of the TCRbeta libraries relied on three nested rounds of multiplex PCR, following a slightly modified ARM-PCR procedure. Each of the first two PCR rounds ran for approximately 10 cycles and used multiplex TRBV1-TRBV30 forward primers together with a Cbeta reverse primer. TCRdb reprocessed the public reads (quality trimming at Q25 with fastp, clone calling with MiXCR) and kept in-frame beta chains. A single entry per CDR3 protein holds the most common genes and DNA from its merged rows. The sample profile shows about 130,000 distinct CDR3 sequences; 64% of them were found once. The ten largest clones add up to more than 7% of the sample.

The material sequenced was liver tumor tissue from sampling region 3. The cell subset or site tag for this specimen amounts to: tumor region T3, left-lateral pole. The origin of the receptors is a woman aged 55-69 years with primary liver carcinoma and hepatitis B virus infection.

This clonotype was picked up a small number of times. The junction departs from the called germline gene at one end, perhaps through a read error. The CDR3 reads CANSLGFVTVSTDTQYF. The CDR3 region has the DNA TGTGCCAACAGCTTAGGGTTTGTGACGGTTAGCACAGATACGCAATATTTT. This rearrangement joins TRBV11-2 to TRBJ2-3; D gene uncertain. This CDR3 comprises 17 residues. CDR1 SGHAT and CDR2 FQNNGV come from the germline V gene.

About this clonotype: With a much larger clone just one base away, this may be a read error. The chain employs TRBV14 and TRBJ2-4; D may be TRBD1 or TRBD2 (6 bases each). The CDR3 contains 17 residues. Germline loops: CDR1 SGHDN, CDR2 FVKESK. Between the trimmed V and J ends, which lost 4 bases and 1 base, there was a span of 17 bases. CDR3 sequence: CASSPHGGGIAKNIQYF. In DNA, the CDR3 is TGTGCCAGCAGCCCCCACGGGGGCGGCATCGCCAAAAACATTCAGTACTTC.

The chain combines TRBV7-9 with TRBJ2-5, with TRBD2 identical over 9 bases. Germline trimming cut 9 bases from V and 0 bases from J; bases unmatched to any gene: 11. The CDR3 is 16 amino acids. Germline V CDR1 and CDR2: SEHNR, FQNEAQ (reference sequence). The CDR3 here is CASSPPPSGNQETQYF. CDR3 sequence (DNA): TGTGCCAGTAGCCCCCCCCCTAGCGGGAACCAAGAGACCCAGTACTTC.

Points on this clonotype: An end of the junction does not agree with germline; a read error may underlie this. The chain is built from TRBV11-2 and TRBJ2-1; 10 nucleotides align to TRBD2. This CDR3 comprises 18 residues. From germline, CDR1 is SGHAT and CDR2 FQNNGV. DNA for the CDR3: TGTGCCAGCAACTTATTACCAGCGGGAGGGAGCTCCTACAATGAGGAGTTCTTC. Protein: CASNLLPAGGSSYNEEFF.

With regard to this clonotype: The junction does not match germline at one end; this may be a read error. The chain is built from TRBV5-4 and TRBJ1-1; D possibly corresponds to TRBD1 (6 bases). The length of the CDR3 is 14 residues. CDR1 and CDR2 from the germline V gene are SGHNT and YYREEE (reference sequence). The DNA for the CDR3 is TGCGCCAGCAGCCCTCAGACAGGGAACACTGAAGCTTTCTTT. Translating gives CASSPQTGNTEAFF. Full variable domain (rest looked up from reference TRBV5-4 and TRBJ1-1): ETGVTQSPTHLIKTRGQQVTLRCSSQSGHNTVSWYQQALGQGPQFIFQYYREEENGRGNFPPRFSGLQFPNYSSELNVNALELDDSALYLCASSPQTGNTEAFFGQGTRLTVV.

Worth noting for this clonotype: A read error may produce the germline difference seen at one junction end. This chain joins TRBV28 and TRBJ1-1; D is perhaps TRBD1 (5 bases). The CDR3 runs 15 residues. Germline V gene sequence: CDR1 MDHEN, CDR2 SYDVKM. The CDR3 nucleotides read TGTGCCAGCAGCGGACATCGGGAGGGGAACACTGAACCTTCCTTT. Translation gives CASSGHREGNTEPSF.

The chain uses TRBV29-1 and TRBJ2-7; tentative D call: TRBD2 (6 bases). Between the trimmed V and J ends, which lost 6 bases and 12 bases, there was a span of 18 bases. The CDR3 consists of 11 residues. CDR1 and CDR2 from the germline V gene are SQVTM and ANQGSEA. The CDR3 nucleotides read TGCAGCGTCGGGACTCCCTACAAGCTGTACTTC. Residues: CSVGTPYKLYF.

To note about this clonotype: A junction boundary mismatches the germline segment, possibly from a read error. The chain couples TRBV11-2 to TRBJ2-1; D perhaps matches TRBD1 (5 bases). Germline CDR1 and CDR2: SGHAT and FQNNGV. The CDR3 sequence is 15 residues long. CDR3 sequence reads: CASSVGKTAYSEQFF. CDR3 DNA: TGTGCCAGCAGCGTAGGCAAGACAGCCTACAGTGAGCAATTCTTC.

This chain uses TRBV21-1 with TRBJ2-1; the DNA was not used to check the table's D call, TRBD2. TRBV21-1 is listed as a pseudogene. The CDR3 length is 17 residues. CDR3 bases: TGTGCCGGCAGCAAAAACCCTAGTGGGCTTAAATACAATGAGCAGTTCTTC. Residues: CAGSKNPSGLKYNEQFF.

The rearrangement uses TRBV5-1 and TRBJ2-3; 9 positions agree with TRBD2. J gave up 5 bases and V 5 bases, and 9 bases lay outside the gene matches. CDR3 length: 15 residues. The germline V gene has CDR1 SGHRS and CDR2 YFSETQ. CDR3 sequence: CASSFTSGRIDTQYF. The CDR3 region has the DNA TGCGCCAGCAGTTTCACTAGCGGGCGCATAGATACGCAGTATTTT.

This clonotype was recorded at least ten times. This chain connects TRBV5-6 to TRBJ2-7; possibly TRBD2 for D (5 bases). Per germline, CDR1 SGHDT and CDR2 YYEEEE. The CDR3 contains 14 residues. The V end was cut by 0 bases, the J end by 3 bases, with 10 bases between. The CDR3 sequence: CASSLGGKLYEQYF. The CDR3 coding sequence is TGTGCCAGCAGCTTGGGAGGGAAACTCTACGAGCAGTACTTC.